The clone carrying this TCR beta chain was detected ten times or more. This sample is drawn from a study of T-cell memory formation after mild COVID-19. TCRdb ran MiXCR on the 5' RACE reads and lists one entry per CDR3 protein. The data show 190,000 or so distinct CDR3 sequences, about 27% seen once. CDR3 length equals 14 residues. Trimming removed 4 bases at V and 6 bases at J, with 16 bases between. Germline CDR1 and CDR2: MNHEY and SMNVEV (reference sequence). The clonotype originates from an adult woman who had mild COVID-19 (a few samples of this study predate the infection). Cell type and time point are not known. The chain uses TRBV27 and TRBJ2-7; no reliable D call. Input material: PBMCs or a T cell subset sorted from them (not recorded which). CDR3 nucleotides: TGTGCCAGCAGTTGGGATGGGCGTTCCGCCGAGCAGTACTTC. Its translation: CASSWDGRSAEQYF.